A single sample is the source of the 10 T cell receptor beta chains below, sequenced in a study of cytomegalovirus exposure and HLA in healthy donors. PCR amplification relied on 60 Vbeta primers (plus 13 Jbeta primers). The method was immunoSEQ multiplex PCR; TCRdb's version includes in-frame clones alone and lacks a portion of them. The table has 90,000 to 100,000 clones, approximately 76% seen once; the top ten hold around 17%. Sequencing was performed on PBMCs. The receptors shown here come from a woman aged 55-75 years in good health and CMV-seropositive.

The sample holds one count of this clone. The chain combines TRBV4-1 with TRBJ2-3, with 7 bases identical to TRBD2. The V segment lost 0 bases and the J segment 0 bases; nucleotides outside the gene matches: 9. The CDR3 runs to 18 residues. The germline V gene has CDR1 MGHRA and CDR2 YSYEKL. CDR3 sequence reads: CASSQEPGASGSTDTQYF. CDR3 DNA: TGCGCCAGCAGCCAAGAGCCCGGGGCTAGCGGTAGCACAGATACGCAGTATTTT.

The chain is built from TRBV29-1 and TRBJ2-5; 7 bases are a match to TRBD1. The CDR3 sequence is 15 residues long. The V and J ends lost 3 bases and 5 bases, in that order; junction bases with no gene match: 12. The V gene's germline CDR1 is SQVTM and CDR2 ANQGSEA. This chain's CDR3 is CSVDAEQGPGETQYF. Written as DNA, the CDR3 is TGCAGCGTTGACGCAGAACAGGGGCCGGGGGAGACCCAGTACTTC.

The rearrangement links TRBV28 to TRBJ1-5; D remains unclear. CDR3 length: 14 residues. Germline V CDR1 and CDR2: MDHEN, SYDVKM. Between the trimmed V and J ends, which lost 8 bases and 2 bases, there was a span of 13 bases. In nucleotides, the CDR3 is TGTGCCAGCCAGATTCTCCTCGGCAATCAGCCCCAGCATTTT. Translated, it gives CASQILLGNQPQHF.

The chain joins TRBV7-3 to TRBJ2-1; 9 bases fit TRBD1. The CDR3 totals 17 residues. V lost 6 bases and J lost 5; bases outside the gene matches: 14. Per the germline V gene, CDR1 is SGHTA and CDR2 is FQGTGA. CDR3 bases: TGTGCCAGCAGTCCTACCGGGACAGGGAAGTTCGACAATGAGCAGTTCTTC. As protein: CASSPTGTGKFDNEQFF.

This chain links TRBV4-2 with TRBJ1-4; perhaps TRBD1 as D (6 bases). The CDR3 has 15 amino acids. The V end was cut by 1 base, the J end by 11 bases, with 17 bases between. Germline CDR1 reads LGHNA; CDR2 reads YNFKEQ. The CDR3 DNA follows: TGTGCCAGCAGCCAAGTCCATCAGGGGACGGGGAAACTGTTTTTT. Its translation: CASSQVHQGTGKLFF.

The chain couples TRBV18 to TRBJ1-1; 8 nucleotides line up with TRBD1. The germline CDR1 and CDR2 sequences are KGHSH and LQKENI. This CDR3 spans 15 amino acids. Trimming at V came to 3 bases and at J to 1 base, leaving 4 bases not matched to a gene. In DNA form, the CDR3 reads TGTGCCAGCTCACCGCAGGGGGCGAGGAACACTGAAGCTTTCTTT. This codes for CASSPQGARNTEAFF. The whole variable domain, remainder taken from reference TRBV18 and TRBJ1-1, is NAGVMQNPRHLVRRRGQEARLRCSPMKGHSHVYWYRQLPEEGLKFMVYLQKENIIDESGMPKERFSAEFPKEGPSILRIQQVVRGDSAAYFCASSPQGARNTEAFFGQGTRLTVV.

In DNA, the CDR3 is TGCGCCAGCAGCCAAGAATGGGCAGGGGGCGGCTATGGCTACACCTTC. This translates into CASSQEWAGGGYGYTF. The gene calls are TRBV4-1 and TRBJ1-2; 8 bases align to TRBD1. The trim removed 0 bases at V and 4 bases at J, leaving 7 bases unmatched. This CDR3 region has 16 residues. CDR1 is MGHRA, CDR2 YSYEKL, per germline.

The chain carries TRBV30 and TRBJ2-5; D remains ambiguous. The V end lost 2 bases, the J end lost 11 bases, and 12 bases lay between the germline ends. This CDR3 is built from 11 residues. Germline CDR1 GTSNPN, CDR2 SVGIG (reference sequence). This CDR3 reads CAWSPSNVQYF. The DNA of the CDR3 is TGTGCCTGGAGTCCCTCTAACGTGCAGTACTTC.

The chain joins TRBV5-1 to TRBJ2-7; D uncertain. CDR3 size: 11 residues. V shed 3 bases and J shed 4 bases, with 5 bases lying between them. Looked up from germline, CDR1 is SGHRS and CDR2 is YFSETQ. The DNA of the CDR3 is TGCGCCAGCAGCTCCCATTACGAGCAGTACTTC. This sequence encodes CASSSHYEQYF.

The rearrangement uses TRBV11-2 and TRBJ2-7; the match to TRBD2 covers 11 bases. This CDR3 contains 17 residues. V trimming: 6 bases; J trimming: 0 bases; junction bases outside the gene matches: 10. CDR1 and CDR2 (germline): SGHAT, FQNNGV. The CDR3 reads CASSYPGLAVSSYEQYF. The CDR3 DNA reads TGTGCCAGCAGTTACCCGGGACTAGCGGTAAGCTCCTACGAGCAGTACTTC.